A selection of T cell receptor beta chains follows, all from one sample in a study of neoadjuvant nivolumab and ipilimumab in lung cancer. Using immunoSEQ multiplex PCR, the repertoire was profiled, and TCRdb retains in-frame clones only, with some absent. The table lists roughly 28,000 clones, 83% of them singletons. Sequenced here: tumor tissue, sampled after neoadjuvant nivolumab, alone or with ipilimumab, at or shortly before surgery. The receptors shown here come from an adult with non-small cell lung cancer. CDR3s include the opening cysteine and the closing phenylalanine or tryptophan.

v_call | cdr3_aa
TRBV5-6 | CASSDFVEQYF
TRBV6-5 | CASSYSDRVTDTQYF
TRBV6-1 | CASSGGVAGISYNEQFF
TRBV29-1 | CSALSGASSYEQYF
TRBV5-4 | CASTASPGITKTQYF
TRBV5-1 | CASSTLAGPQETQYF
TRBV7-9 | CASSLVGGIATTQYF
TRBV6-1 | CASTPTGSSNYGYTF
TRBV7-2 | CASSANGGGNYGYTF
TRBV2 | CASRGRGLSEQYF
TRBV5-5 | CASSFGTTPGGEQYF
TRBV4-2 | CASSQDPSGLYNEQFF
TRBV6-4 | CASSDRDRALEQYF
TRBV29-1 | CSVRPPVMNTEAFF
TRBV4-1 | CASSHNEQFF
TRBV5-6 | CASSLIAKNIQYF
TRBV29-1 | CSAWNSYEQYF
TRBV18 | CASSPVSGTAHYEQYF
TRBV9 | CASSPGEPSYNEQFF
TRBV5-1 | CASSLEGGGGSYNEQFF
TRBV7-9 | CASSLNGANVLTF
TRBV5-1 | CASSLQGAGAFF
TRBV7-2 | CASSLTGGRGDTQYF
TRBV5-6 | CASSLVDTYEQYF
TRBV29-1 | CSVAGHEGYTF
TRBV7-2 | CASSLVGGEHEKLFF
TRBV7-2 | CASGHGGSSYEQYF
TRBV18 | CASSSLQGSYNEQFF
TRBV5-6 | CASSVRGRWNIQYF
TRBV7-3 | CASSPGVGGELFF
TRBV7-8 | CASSSTGSFDGYTF
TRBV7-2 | CASSLNRHSNQPQHF
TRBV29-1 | CSAGGQGVSAFF
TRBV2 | CASSVRNYEQYF
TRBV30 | CAWTGTAGTEAFF
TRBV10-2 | CASTVEGGNLLGELFF
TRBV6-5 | CASSYNTGPETQYF
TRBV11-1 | CASSGFRVSGELFF
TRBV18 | CASSPPGQGGLAGGPRSF
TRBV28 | CASSSGRYEQYF
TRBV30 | CAWDFSGATNYEQYF
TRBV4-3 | CASAPNLGGATNEKLFF
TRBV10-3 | CAISLTSRSYEQYF
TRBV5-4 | CASSLSTKPNTEAFF
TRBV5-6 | CASSLSSARNIQYF
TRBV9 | CASRTGSGELFF
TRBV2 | CASSSLAATGELFF